This entry concerns a single T cell receptor (beta chain). Which antigen it targets is not known. Base qualities are not provided; no much larger clone lies one nucleotide away. According to the study, the label for this sample's time point signals: baseline before first vaccination. Samples from vaccinated people were obtained from the UK trials COV001 and COV002, which included a single-blind randomized controlled phase 2/3 trial of AZD1222 (ChAdOx1 nCoV-19) in healthy adults. For TCRbeta chain sequencing, PBMC samples were collected from trial participants at day 0 and at day 28 after the second dose. These data come from a study of T cell responses to AZD1222 COVID-19 vaccine (dated by TCRdb to the early 2020s). Regarding the study in general: AZD1222 recipients whose second dose came at about 4 weeks and those whose second dose came at about 12 weeks were combined into one group, since spike-specific TCR depth and breadth did not differ between the two schedules. TCR sequencing was performed for 230 to 250 trial participants, of whom around 200 were given two doses of AZD1222 and around 26 were given two doses of MenACWY control vaccine. Enrollment into the trials was organized by age into subgroups of 18-55, 56-69 and 70-plus years, and those subgroups contained roughly 150, 30 and 60 TCR-sequenced participants, respectively. Results and caveats for the whole study, not just this receptor: Conclusions about previously exposed vaccinees are limited, since just a handful of AZD1222 recipients were seropositive for SARS-CoV-2 at baseline. A significant rise in spike-specific TCR breadth and depth was observed after two AZD1222 doses relative to day 0 and relative to MenACWY recipients. Most participants were white British and females outnumbered males, and the authors suggested that clonal diversity may have been underestimated. Because no day 14 peak-response samples were available, repertoires were characterized only after the peak T cell response. Nearly half of unique spike-specific TCRs reportedly recognized epitopes outside regions mutated in the B.1.351 and B.1.1.7 variants. Vaccine-associated CD4 TCRs spanned the whole spike protein, with dominant responses in regions 160-218 and 743-854. In the small 56-69-year group, the increase in depth fell short of significance, most likely because of low power.

The CDR3 regions of human TCRbeta chains were analyzed by immunosequencing. The source study handled its data this way. TCRs in the repertoires were matched against a reference library of SARS-CoV-2-specific TCRs that had been generated with the MIRA antigen-specificity platform. Breadth meant the fraction of unique TCRs that were SARS-CoV-2-associated, whereas depth meant the fraction of total T cells that were SARS-CoV-2-associated. Using the MIRA data, every spike-specific TCR was mapped to the spike region that the TCR reacted to and assigned to either a CD4 or a CD8 class. Log10-transformed breadth and depth values were compared by one-way ANOVA with Sidak's multiple comparisons tests. Here the immuneACCESS table is served through TCRdb, limited to in-frame sequences with V and J called. Missing clones are a known gap in these copies; in checked studies unresolved V genes cover under half, and the rest lacks a known reason. V and J calls and clone size follow that table, whereas D and trimming were derived from the DNA. For this sample the table gives around 140,000 clones, of which 90% to 95% were detected only once. The ten largest clones add up to around 1.6% of the sample.

Material: peripheral blood, obtained on day 0 of AZD1222 vaccination. The source is an adult in good health.

DNA sequence: TGTGCCAGCAGTGTGTCATTCTCTGGAAACACCATATATTTT. Protein translation: CASSVSFSGNTIYF. The chain uses TRBV2 and TRBJ1-3, with no reliable assignment of the D segment. Inclusive of the bounding cysteine and phenylalanine, the CDR3 is 14 residues long. Only the CDR3 part of the read is kept: 42 bases, read in frame from the first base. V is reduced by 4 bases and J by 0 bases, leaving a spacing of 7 bases between them. Sequences SNHLY (CDR1) and FYNNEI (CDR2) are obtained from the germline V gene.